This T cell receptor (beta chain) is drawn from a study of human T cells and chemical hapten exposure. Findings of the study overall: Because they had alopecia, donors may respond immunologically unlike healthy people. High-frequency TCRs, those above 1 in 1000, stayed the same after DPC sensitization.

The sample's time point: patch test 1, 2 weeks after DPC sensitization. This sample's treatment: therapeutic diphenylcyclopropenone sensitization with weekly scalp DPC. The template was total RNA from unfractionated whole blood. The CDR3 totals 12 residues. The germline gives CDR1 LGHNA, CDR2 YSLEER. The J segment lost 7 bases and the V segment lost 5 bases, leaving 3 bases of the junction unmatched. This clonotype occurred a few times. Its target is unknown. In the original workflow: Ranging from roughly 23,224 to 750,000, TCR counts per sample had a median value of around 92,000. TCRdb itself ran the RACE reads through MiXCR, one entry per CDR3 protein. For this entry, the V and J calls and clone size follow TCRdb and not the study's own pipeline. The sample contains 79,000 or so distinct CDR3 sequences, 10% of which appear only once.

The sequencing used whole blood, collected in connection with sensitization to the hapten diphenylcyclopropenone (DPC). This receptor was obtained from a woman aged 45-65 years with alopecia areata. Some clones in this sample may be carry-over from other donors' samples. This chain links TRBV4-3 with TRBJ1-1; 8 bases are shared with TRBD1. The CDR3 reads CASSGQGFEAFF. DNA of the CDR3: TGCGCCAGCAGCGGACAGGGCTTTGAAGCTTTCTTT.